Listed below are T cell receptor beta chains from one sample, sequenced in a study of blood T cells in healthy people across ages. TCRdb re-analysed the 5' RACE reads in MiXCR, keeping a single row per CDR3 protein. Of 700,000 to 950,000 distinct CDR3 sequences in the sample, about 42% were seen once. The sequenced material came from blood. Receptors were obtained from a woman in her fifties or sixties in good health. Each CDR3 is given with its conserved first and last residue. Each record gives: clone size, J gene, D gene, V gene, CDR3 DNA, CDR3 protein. D genes are given only for firm matches. Clone size is given for some rows only: seen once, a few or many times, or a class if the clone is expanded.

NA	TRBJ2-7	NA	TRBV28	TGTGCCAGCAGCCATCCCCGAGAGCAGTACTTC	CASSHPREQYF
few	TRBJ1-2	NA	TRBV28	TGTGCCAGCAGTTTAATGGATGGCTACACCTTC	CASSLMDGYTF
NA	TRBJ2-7	NA	TRBV5-1	TGCGCCAGCAGTCGACCCAGTGGGTCCTACAATGAGCAGTACTTC	CASSRPSGSYNEQYF
few	TRBJ2-1	NA	TRBV6-1	TGTGCCAGCACCGAAGGGTGGAGGGAGCCTTACAATGAGCAGTTCTTC	CASTEGWREPYNEQFF
NA	TRBJ2-7	NA	TRBV6-5	TGTGCCAGCAGTTACAAACCTGCAGGGGCCCCCTACGAGCAGTACTTC	CASSYKPAGAPYEQYF
NA	TRBJ2-5	TRBD1	TRBV20-1	TGCAGTGCTAGGACAGGGGAGGAAGAGACCCAGTACTTC	CSARTGEEETQYF
NA	TRBJ2-7	NA	TRBV18	TGTGCCAGCTCCCCACAGGGAGCGGTCGAGCAGTACTTC	CASSPQGAVEQYF
NA	TRBJ2-5	TRBD2	TRBV24-1	TGTGCCACCAGTGAACTAGCGGGGGCTAGCACACAAGAGACCCAGTACTTC	CATSELAGASTQETQYF
NA	TRBJ2-5	NA	TRBV4-3	TGCGCCAGCAGCCAAGATGTCTCAACCTACGGGCAGTACTTC	CASSQDVSTYGQYF
NA	TRBJ2-6	NA	TRBV5-1	TGCGCCAGCAGCCAGGTTGCGATAGCTGGGGCCAACGTCCTGACTTTC	CASSQVAIAGANVLTF
few	TRBJ2-5	NA	TRBV5-1	TGCGCCAGCAGCTTGGGAAGGGGGTCCCAAGAGACCCAGTACTTC	CASSLGRGSQETQYF
NA	TRBJ1-1	NA	TRBV2	TGTGCCAGCAGTGAACAGGGAGTGAGCACTGTAGCTTTCTTT	CASSEQGVSTVAFF
NA	TRBJ1-1	TRBD1	TRBV12-3/TRBV12-4	TGTGCCAGCAGGATTGGGACAGGGGGAGGTACAGCTTTCTTT	CASRIGTGGGTAFF
NA	TRBJ2-3	NA	TRBV20-1	TGCAGTGCTCGCCCGGGACCCACCCCCGATACGCAGTATTTT	CSARPGPTPDTQYF
few	TRBJ1-1	NA	TRBV3-1	TGTGCCAGCAGCCAAGAGAAGAGTACTGAAGCTTTCTTT	CASSQEKSTEAFF
NA	TRBJ1-2	NA	TRBV3-1	TGTGCCTGCAGCCATTCCGAGACACATAACTATGGCTACACCTTC	CACSHSETHNYGYTF
few	TRBJ2-3	TRBD2	TRBV2	TGTGCCAGCCTCTTACCGGGGGGGACAGATACGCAGTATTTT	CASLLPGGTDTQYF